Listed below are T cell receptor beta chains from one sample, sequenced in a study of T cells in Graves' hyperthyroidism and ophthalmopathy. Using its own MiXCR run on the multiplex PCR reads, TCRdb lists one record per CDR3 protein. This table has about 740,000 distinct CDR3 sequences, approximately 14% appearing once. Sequenced input: blood. Every receptor here comes from a woman between 18 and 29 years old with Graves' hyperthyroidism. CDR3s include the opening cysteine and the closing phenylalanine or tryptophan. The D gene is left open where the match is weak. Clone sizes are given selectively: once, few, many, or a class where the clone is expanded.

abundance,v_gene,j_gene,d_gene,CDR3nt,CDR3aa
many,TRBV20-1,TRBJ2-1,-,TGCAGTGCTAGAACCGGGAGCTCCTACAATGAGCAGTTCTTC,CSARTGSSYNEQFF
-,TRBV11-2,TRBJ2-7,-,TGTGCCAGCGGCTGGGGGAGTCTAGTCGGGGACGAGCAGTACTTC,CASGWGSLVGDEQYF
-,TRBV6-5,TRBJ1-1,-,TGTGCCAGCAGTTATGAAGTTAGGAACACTGAAGCTTTCTTT,CASSYEVRNTEAFF
many,TRBV20-1,TRBJ2-1,TRBD2,TGCAGTGCTAGAGATTTCAGCGGGAGGTGGAATGAGCAGTTCTTC,CSARDFSGRWNEQFF
many,TRBV2,TRBJ2-7,TRBD2,TGTGCCAGCAGTTATAGCGGGGGTATCTCCTACGAGCAGTACTTC,CASSYSGGISYEQYF
many,TRBV7-3,TRBJ1-2,-,TGTGCCAGCAGCCCCGGGGGGTCGGAGGGGCCCTATGGCTACACCTTC,CASSPGGSEGPYGYTF
-,TRBV4-2,TRBJ2-7,-,TGTGCCAGCAGCCTCGACCAGCCTGCACACTACGAGCAGTACTTC,CASSLDQPAHYEQYF
few,TRBV25-1,TRBJ2-3,-,TGTGCCAGCAGTGACATGGGACGGCCCACAGATACGCAGTATTTT,CASSDMGRPTDTQYF
many,TRBV27,TRBJ2-1,TRBD1,TGTGCCAGCTGTGATTATCGGGACAGGGGGATGAATGAGCAGTTCTTC,CASCDYRDRGMNEQFF
few,TRBV6-5,TRBJ2-5,-,TGTGCCAGCGGTTACTCGGGACCCCAGTACTTC,CASGYSGPQYF
many,TRBV30,TRBJ1-5,-,TGTGCCTGGAGTGGGACAGTGAATCAGCCCCAGCATTTT,CAWSGTVNQPQHF
few,TRBV27,TRBJ2-1,TRBD1,TGTGCCAGCAGTTATGACAGGGTCCATGAGCAGTTCTTC,CASSYDRVHEQFF
many,TRBV3-1,TRBJ2-5,TRBD1,TGTGCCAGCAGCCAAGATTTGGCCCCGAACAGGGGGAGGAAGACCCAGTACTTC,CASSQDLAPNRGRKTQYF
-,TRBV30,TRBJ1-4,TRBD1,TGTGCCTCCAGACCCATACAGGGGCCGAATGAAAAACTGTTTTTT,CASRPIQGPNEKLFF
few,TRBV27,TRBJ2-7,TRBD2,TGTGCCAGCAGTCACGGGACTAGCGGGGTCGAGCAGTACTTC,CASSHGTSGVEQYF
-,TRBV24-1,TRBJ2-3,-,TGTGCCACCAGTGATTTGGGCAGGGAAGGCACAGATACGCAGTATTTT,CATSDLGREGTDTQYF
-,TRBV2,TRBJ2-2,TRBD2,TGTGCCAGCAGGAAAAATAGCGGGTACAGTGCGGAGCGTACCGGGGAGCTGTTTTTT,CASRKNSGYSAERTGELFF
-,TRBV7-9,TRBJ2-1,-,TGTGCCAGCAGCTTACCAACGGGGGGCGCCGACAATGAGCAGTTCTTC,CASSLPTGGADNEQFF
once,TRBV12-3/TRBV12-4,TRBJ1-2,-,TGTGCCAGCAGTACTTCCTTTGGGCAAAACAGGGCAGCCCGCTATGGCTACACCTTC,CASSTSFGQNRAARYGYTF
many,TRBV15,TRBJ2-3,-,TGTGCCACCAGCCCTGGGAGATTCACAGATACGCAGTATTTT,CATSPGRFTDTQYF
many,TRBV20-1,TRBJ1-1,-,TGCAGTGCTAGACCACAGGGTTGGAACACTGAAGCTTTCTTT,CSARPQGWNTEAFF
-,TRBV10-3,TRBJ2-7,-,TGTGCCATCAGGACAGAGAACTACGAGCAGTACTTC,CAIRTENYEQYF
many,TRBV3-2,TRBJ2-1,-,TGTGCCAGCAGCCAAGGGACAGGCCAATATGAGCAGTTCTTC,CASSQGTGQYEQFF
many,TRBV28,TRBJ1-1,-,TGTGCCAGCAGTTTGAGGTTAGGGGGCACTGAAGCTTTCTTT,CASSLRLGGTEAFF
many,TRBV29-1,TRBJ2-3,-,TGCAGCGTTGGGGGGTGGGGCTCTAGCACAGATACGCAGTATTTT,CSVGGWGSSTDTQYF
-,TRBV29-1,TRBJ2-2,-,TGCAGCGCTACACGGACGGGATCGAACACCGGGGAGCTGTTTTTT,CSATRTGSNTGELFF
-,TRBV12-3/TRBV12-4,TRBJ2-5,TRBD2,TGTGCCAGCAGCCGGGATGGACTAGCGGGATCGGGGACCCAGTACTTC,CASSRDGLAGSGTQYF
-,TRBV7-9,TRBJ2-3,TRBD2,TGTGCCAGCAGCTCGGGGACTAGCGGAATCACAGATACGCAGTATTTT,CASSSGTSGITDTQYF
many,TRBV2,TRBJ2-1,-,TGTGCCAGCATGAGGCCTTCTCGAGACAATGAGCAGTTCTTC,CASMRPSRDNEQFF
few,TRBV27,TRBJ2-1,TRBD2,TGTGCCAGCAGCCCTTCTAGCGGGAGTGGGGATGAGCAGTTCTTC,CASSPSSGSGDEQFF
-,TRBV19,TRBJ1-6,-,TGTGCCAGTAGTCTGAATCGGCTACCTTCTTATAATTCACCCCTCCACTTT,CASSLNRLPSYNSPLHF
many,TRBV28,TRBJ2-7,-,TGTGCCAGCAGCTATCTAGGAACGAGGTCCTACGAGCAGTACTTC,CASSYLGTRSYEQYF
many,TRBV20-1,TRBJ2-3,-,TGCAGTGCTAGATTCCCCGTCCGGAGCACAGATACGCAGTATTTT,CSARFPVRSTDTQYF
few,TRBV20-1,TRBJ2-1,-,TGCAGTGCCCTTAACGGGACCTACAATGAGCAGTTCTTC,CSALNGTYNEQFF
few,TRBV7-9,TRBJ1-6,TRBD1,TGTGCCAGCAGCTCAGACAGGGCTGGTTCACCCCTCCACTTT,CASSSDRAGSPLHF
-,TRBV27,TRBJ1-4,-,TGTGCCAGCAGGACCGGGTCTTCAACTAATGAAAAACTGTTTTTT,CASRTGSSTNEKLFF
-,TRBV29-1,TRBJ2-7,TRBD2,TGCAGCGTTGAAGGGACTAGCGGGAATAGTGTCCTCTACGAGCAGTACTTC,CSVEGTSGNSVLYEQYF
many,TRBV2,TRBJ2-5,-,TGTGCCAGTTTCCGTTTCGGCGGTGGTGAGACCCAGTACTTC,CASFRFGGGETQYF
-,TRBV7-6,TRBJ2-5,TRBD1,TGTGCCAGCAGCACTAACTCGGGACAGCAAGAGACCCAGTACTTC,CASSTNSGQQETQYF
many,TRBV2,TRBJ1-1,-,TGTGCCAGCAGTGAATTCCTCATAAAGACGGCCACTGAAGCTTTCTTT,CASSEFLIKTATEAFF
once,TRBV13,TRBJ1-5,-,TGTGCCAGCAGCTTAGGTGGCAGAGCAGGCAATCAGCCCCAGCATTTT,CASSLGGRAGNQPQHF
many,TRBV19,TRBJ1-1,-,TGTGCCAGTTCGAAAGGGGGAGGGGGAATGAACACTGAAGCTTTCTTT,CASSKGGGGMNTEAFF
many,TRBV11-2,TRBJ2-1,TRBD2,TGTGCCAGCAGCTACACAGGAGGGCGGGAGGGCCTGATTGAGCAGTTCTTC,CASSYTGGREGLIEQFF
many,TRBV11-2,TRBJ1-1,-,TGTGCCAGCAGCTCTACCCACAGGGCGCACACTGAAGCTTTCTTT,CASSSTHRAHTEAFF
many,TRBV20-1,TRBJ2-1,-,TGCAGTGCTAGAGCCTACTCCTACAATGAGCAGTTCTTC,CSARAYSYNEQFF